Here is one T cell receptor (beta chain) with its context. Sequenced by immunoSEQ multiplex PCR; TCRdb stores in-frame clones only, minus some. The repertoire holds about 220,000 clones, with 70% to 90% as singletons. The data are from a study of blood T cell repertoires in COVID-19. The sequenced material came from PBMCs or T cells enriched from blood (not recorded which). The clonotype comes from a woman between 50 and 59 years old with acute COVID-19.

The CDR3 sequence: CASSPALETGRAEAFF. As DNA, the CDR3 is TGTGCCAGCAGCCCCGCTCTAGAGACAGGTCGGGCTGAAGCTTTCTTT. This sequence joins TRBV3-1 (or the pseudogene TRBV3-2) and TRBJ1-1; a weak D match, TRBD1 (6 bases). The CDR3 length is 16 residues. Germline-derived CDR1 and CDR2 are LGHDT and YNNKEL (reference sequence). Trimming pared 4 bases from V and 6 bases from J, leaving 21 bases between.